The present TCR beta chain was sequenced within a study of cytomegalovirus exposure and HLA in healthy donors. Researchers ran the PCR with 60 Vbeta and 13 Jbeta primers. TCRdb keeps only in-frame clones here, not all; method: immunoSEQ multiplex PCR. This table has about 130,000 clones, approximately 80% appearing once. Germline values: CDR1 MGHDK, CDR2 SYGVNS. With 3 bases removed from V and 1 base from J, the gap between germline ends came to 9 bases. CDR3 length: 14 amino acids. To note about this clone: Its antigen is still unknown.

Study-wide points: The authors assumed roughly uniform sequencing depth across donors for presence/absence analyses. A list of about 180 TCR beta chains associated with cytomegalovirus was given. Cytomegalovirus status was reportedly diagnosed by the classifier with high specificity and sensitivity. In a later analysis, across HLA loci, associated TCR counts were highest for DRB1, lowest for HLA-C.

The sequence was collected from a woman aged 35 to 49 in good health and CMV-seropositive. This chain links TRBV25-1 with TRBJ1-1; possibly TRBD1 for D (6 bases). Sequencing was carried out using PBMCs. The CDR3 DNA sequence: TGTGCCAGCAGTGAGAGGGGGGGGAACACTGAAGCTTTCTTT. It specifies CASSERGGNTEAFF. The whole variable domain, remainder taken from reference TRBV25-1 and TRBJ1-1, is EADIYQTPRYLVIGTGKKITLECSQTMGHDKMYWYQQDPGMELHLIHYSYGVNSTEKGDLSSESTVSRIRTEHFPLTLESARPSHTSQYLCASSERGGNTEAFFGQGTRLTVV.